The clone carrying this TCR beta chain was counted at least ten times. Its antigen remains unidentified. The sample originates from a study of blood T cells in healthy people across ages. Study-wide results and limits: From one million sequenced T cells, diversity estimates were lower bounds.

Per germline, CDR1 SGHRS and CDR2 YFSETQ. Trimming stripped 4 bases from V and 2 bases from J, with 5 bases between. The CDR3 is made up of 12 amino acids. Using a J-beta primer mix together with a sample-barcoded 5' primer, a second PCR was run for about 7 to 12 cycles. TCRdb fed the 5' RACE reads into MiXCR, producing one record per CDR3 protein. This sample has some 670,000 distinct CDR3 sequences, with 52% found just once. The V and J genes are TRBV5-1 and TRBJ2-3; D unresolved. The receptor was derived from a woman at least 80 years old in good health. The source material was blood. This chain's CDR3 is CASSQNTDTQYF. CDR3 coding DNA: TGCGCCAGCAGCCAAAACACAGATACGCAGTATTTT. The full variable domain, in which reference TRBV5-1 and TRBJ2-3 provide the parts outside the CDR3, is KAGVTQTPRYLIKTRGQQVTLSCSPISGHRSVSWYQQTPGQGLQFLFEYFSETQRNKGNFPGRFSGRQFSNSRSEMNVSTLELGDSALYLCASSQNTDTQYFGPGTRLTVL.